These T cell receptor beta chains were read from a single sample in a study of blood T cell repertoires in COVID-19. The table came from immunoSEQ multiplex PCR; TCRdb's copy has only in-frame clones and leaves some out. The repertoire holds approximately 120,000 clones, with about 85% as singletons. What was sequenced was peripheral blood. The source is a woman of 80 years or more with COVID-19, enrolled during active disease. The CDR3 runs from the conserved cysteine through the conserved F or W. D genes are given only for firm matches. Clone size is not always given. Where it is, it says once, few, many or a class for expanded clones.

size,V,length,D,J,DNA,CDR3
-,TRBV7-8,20,-,TRBJ1-4,TGTGCCAGCAGAGCTGCCCGGGACGCGAGTACCGAGGGGGAAAATGAAAAACTGTTTTTT,CASRAARDASTEGENEKLFF
-,TRBV14,15,TRBD2,TRBJ2-2,TGTGCCAGCAGCCAAGGTGGACTAGCACACGGGGAGCTGTTTTTT,CASSQGGLAHGELFF
few,TRBV5-1,15,-,TRBJ1-6,TGCGCCAGCAGCTCAGGGTTATTCGATAATTCACCCCTCCACTTT,CASSSGLFDNSPLHF
-,TRBV4-2,17,TRBD1,TRBJ1-4,TGTGCCAGCAGCCCTGGACAGGGCCTCGGCGGTAATGAAAAACTGTTTTTT,CASSPGQGLGGNEKLFF
-,TRBV7-9,15,TRBD2,TRBJ2-5,TGTGCCAGCAGCCCGATAGCGGGGTACCAAGAGACCCAGTACTTC,CASSPIAGYQETQYF
-,TRBV11-3,9,-,TRBJ2-1,TGTGCCAGCAGCTTAGTCTGGTTCTTC,CASSLVWFF
-,TRBV7-9,13,-,TRBJ1-3,TGTGCCAGCAGCGGTAGCCTTGGAAACACCATATATTTT,CASSGSLGNTIYF
-,TRBV2,13,TRBD1,TRBJ2-2,TGTGCCAGCAAGGGACAGGGCAAGAGTGAGCTGTTTTTT,CASKGQGKSELFF
-,TRBV4-2,19,TRBD1,TRBJ2-3,TGTGCCAGCAGCCATACACTCTCCTTAGGACAGGTCGGCACAGATACGCAGTATTTT,CASSHTLSLGQVGTDTQYF
-,TRBV28,14,TRBD1,TRBJ2-7,TGTGCCAGCAGTGGCACAGGGGCCTCCTACGAGCAGTACTTC,CASSGTGASYEQYF
-,TRBV19,15,-,TRBJ1-4,TGTGCCAGTGTGCCGGGGGACGCAACTAATGAAAAACTGTTTTTT,CASVPGDATNEKLFF
-,TRBV7-2,19,TRBD1,TRBJ2-2,TGTGCCAGCAGCCTCCGACAGGGGGCCATCGCCGCGAACACCGGGGAGCTGTTTTTT,CASSLRQGAIAANTGELFF
-,TRBV28,15,-,TRBJ2-5,TGTGCCAGCAGTCCCACGGACAGACCGGGAGAGACCCAGTACTTC,CASSPTDRPGETQYF
-,TRBV25-1,13,-,TRBJ2-1,TGTGCCAGCAGTGATCTCAGAAACAATGAGCAGTTCTTC,CASSDLRNNEQFF
-,TRBV6-6,17,-,TRBJ2-6,TGTGCCAGCAGTCCCTTACTGTACCCCTCTGGGGCCAACGTCCTGACTTTC,CASSPLLYPSGANVLTF
-,TRBV6-5,15,TRBD2,TRBJ2-7,TGTGCCAGCAGTTACGCTAGCGGGAGTACTCACGAGCAGTACTTC,CASSYASGSTHEQYF
-,TRBV7-2,15,-,TRBJ1-1,TGTGCCAGCAGCTTAGCGAATGGGGGGTGGACTGAAGCTTTCTTT,CASSLANGGWTEAFF
-,TRBV13,13,-,TRBJ1-2,TGTGCCAGCAGCTTGCAGGGCCAAGGTGGCTACACCTTC,CASSLQGQGGYTF
-,TRBV3-1/TRBV3-2,15,TRBD2,TRBJ2-7,TGTGCCAGCAGCCCGAGCGGGAGGGCGTCCTACGAGCAGTACTTC,CASSPSGRASYEQYF
-,TRBV7-2,15,-,TRBJ1-1,TGTGCCAGCAGCCCCGGTGGGGCAGGGGACGGTGAAGCTTTCTTT,CASSPGGAGDGEAFF
-,TRBV24-1,14,TRBD2,TRBJ2-1,TGTGCCACCAGTTTAGCGGGAGGGCACAATGAGCAGTTCTTC,CATSLAGGHNEQFF
-,TRBV7-6,13,-,TRBJ2-2,TGTGCCAGCAGCTTATCGGTCACCGGGGAGCTGTTTTTT,CASSLSVTGELFF
-,TRBV6-6,13,-,TRBJ1-2,TGTGCCAGCAGTTATGCAGTTAACTATGGCTACACCTTC,CASSYAVNYGYTF
-,TRBV28,14,-,TRBJ1-5,TGTGCCAGCAGTTCTCAGGGGAACAATCAGCCCCAGCATTTT,CASSSQGNNQPQHF
-,TRBV6-2/TRBV6-3,14,TRBD1,TRBJ1-1,TGTGCCAGCAGTTACCAGGGGGCGGCCACTGAAGCTTTCTTT,CASSYQGAATEAFF
-,TRBV9,14,TRBD2,TRBJ2-2,TGTGCCAGCAGCCATAGCGGGAGGGACGGGGAGCTGTTTTTT,CASSHSGRDGELFF
-,TRBV3-1/TRBV3-2,15,TRBD2,TRBJ2-1,TGTGCCAGCAGCCAAGGGACTAGCGGGAGTAATGAGCAGTTCTTC,CASSQGTSGSNEQFF
-,TRBV19,14,-,TRBJ1-5,TGTGCCAGTAGTCAGCAGGGTGGCAATCAGCCCCAGCATTTT,CASSQQGGNQPQHF